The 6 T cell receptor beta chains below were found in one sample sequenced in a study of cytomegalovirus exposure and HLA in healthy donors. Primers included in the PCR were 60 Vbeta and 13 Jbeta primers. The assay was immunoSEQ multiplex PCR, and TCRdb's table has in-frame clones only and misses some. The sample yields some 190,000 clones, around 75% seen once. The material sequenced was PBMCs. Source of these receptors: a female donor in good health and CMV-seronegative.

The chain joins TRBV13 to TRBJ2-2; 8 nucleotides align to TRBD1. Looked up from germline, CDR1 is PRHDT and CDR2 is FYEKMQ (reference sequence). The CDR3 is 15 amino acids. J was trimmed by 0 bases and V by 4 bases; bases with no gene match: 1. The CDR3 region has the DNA TGTGCCAGCAGCTCGGGACAGGCGAACACCGGGGAGCTGTTTTTT. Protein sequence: CASSSGQANTGELFF. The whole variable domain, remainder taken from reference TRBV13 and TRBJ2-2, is AAGVIQSPRHLIKEKRETATLKCYPIPRHDTVYWYQQGPGQDPQFLISFYEKMQSDKGSIPDRFSAQQFSDYHSELNMSSLELGDSALYFCASSSGQANTGELFFGEGSRLTVL.

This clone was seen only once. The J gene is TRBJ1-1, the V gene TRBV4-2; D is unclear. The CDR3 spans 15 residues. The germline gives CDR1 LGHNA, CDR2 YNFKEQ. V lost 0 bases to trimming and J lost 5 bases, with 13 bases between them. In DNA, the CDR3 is TGTGCCAGCAGCCAAGATCTCCAGGCAGGTACTGAAGCTTTCTTT. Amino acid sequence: CASSQDLQAGTEAFF.

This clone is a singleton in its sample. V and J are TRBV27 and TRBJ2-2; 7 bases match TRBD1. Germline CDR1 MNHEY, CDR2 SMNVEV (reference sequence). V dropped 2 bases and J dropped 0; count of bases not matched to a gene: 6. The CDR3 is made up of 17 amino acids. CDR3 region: CASSLIAGTANTGELFF. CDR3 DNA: TGTGCCAGCAGTTTAATCGCCGGGACAGCGAACACCGGGGAGCTGTTTTTT.

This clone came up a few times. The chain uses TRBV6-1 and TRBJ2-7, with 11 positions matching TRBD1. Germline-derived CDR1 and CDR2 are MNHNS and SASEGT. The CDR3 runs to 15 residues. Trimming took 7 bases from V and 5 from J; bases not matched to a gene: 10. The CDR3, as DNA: TGTGCCAGCACCGATTTGGGGACAGGGGGACACGAGCAGTACTTC. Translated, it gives CASTDLGTGGHEQYF.

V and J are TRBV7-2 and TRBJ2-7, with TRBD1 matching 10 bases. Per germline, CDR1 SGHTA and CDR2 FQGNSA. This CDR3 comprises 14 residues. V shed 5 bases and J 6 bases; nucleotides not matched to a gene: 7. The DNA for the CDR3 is TGTGCCAGCAGCGACCCCGGGACAGGGGCCGAGCAGTACTTC. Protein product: CASSDPGTGAEQYF. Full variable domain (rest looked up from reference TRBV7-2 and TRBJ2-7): GAGVSQSPSNKVTEKGKDVELRCDPISGHTALYWYRQSLGQGLEFLIYFQGNSAPDKSGLPSDRFSAERTGGSVSTLTIQRTQQEDSAVYLCASSDPGTGAEQYFGPGTRLTVT.

Here the CDR3 reads CASTLDRFGELFF. The CDR3 DNA follows: TGTGCCAGCACCTTAGACAGGTTCGGGGAGCTGTTTTTT. The V call is TRBV6-5, the J call TRBJ2-2, with a tentative D call TRBD1 (6 bases). Germline CDR1 and CDR2: MNHEY and SVGAGI. Trimming removed 7 bases from V and 7 bases from J, with 13 bases in between. CDR3 size: 13 residues.